This T cell receptor (beta chain) came from a study of blood T cell repertoires in COVID-19. This CDR3 is 15 amino acids long. The junction had 3 bases not matched to a gene; V was cut back by 0 bases and J by 6 bases. Germline CDR1 SGDLS, CDR2 YYNGEE. Original methodology: Reference gene primer amplification gave nucleated cell count estimates. Using immunoSEQ multiplex PCR, the repertoire was profiled, and TCRdb retains in-frame clones only, with some absent. V, J and clone size were drawn from that table, and D and trimming were deduced from the DNA. The data contain nearly 110,000 clones, approximately 80% of them seen just once; the ten biggest clones take up roughly 6.2%. The Seattle patients, enrolled during active infection, were followed longitudinally.

This sequence originates from an older man with COVID-19, enrolled during active disease. The chain combines TRBV9 with TRBJ1-6; 7 bases fit TRBD1. What was sequenced was peripheral blood. The CDR3 protein is CASSVAGGLNSPLHF. Here the CDR3 DNA reads TGTGCCAGCAGCGTAGCAGGGGGTCTTAATTCACCCCTCCACTTT.